This TCR beta chain was profiled in a study of shared clonotypes between healthy human individuals. The overall study: Aged 18 to 49, the donors were two women and a few men.

Notes on this clone: The same CDR3 is also encoded by other DNA sequences in this sample.

The CDR3 consists of 12 residues. V lost 5 bases and J lost 3, with 8 bases in between. Germline values: CDR1 LNHDA, CDR2 SQIVND (reference sequence). Donors were Caucasian adults residing in Nashville, Tennessee, USA. TCRdb's table, derived via immunoSEQ multiplex PCR, lists solely in-frame clones and lacks some. The sample shows 2 million to 2.5 million clones, nearly 97% of them seen only once. Sequencing was carried out using naive CD4+ T cells sorted from blood. Subset indicated: CD45RA+ positively selected. This sequence originates from a young man in good health. V is TRBV19 and J is TRBJ2-7; D remains unclear. The CDR3 DNA reads as TGTGCCAGTAGTCCCTCCGGCTACGAGCAGTACTTC. Protein: CASSPSGYEQYF.